This T cell receptor beta chain emerged from a study of T cells in Graves' hyperthyroidism and ophthalmopathy. Overall study findings and caveats: Classification by a 13 V-J model distinguished ophthalmopathy from stable hyperthyroidism. Blood also held most thyroid clonotypes expanded beyond 0.001.

V dropped 7 bases and J dropped 3; count of bases not matched to a gene: 13. Germline V gives CDR1 MDHEN, CDR2 SYDVKM. The CDR3 has 18 residues. Researchers barred patients who had uncontrolled infection, other autoimmune disease, pregnancy or lactation. Amplification yielded TCR beta CDR3 regions, with RNA transcripts as the source. The study used the HTBI primer set for a first-round RT-PCR of the TCR CDR3. TCRdb called the multiplex PCR reads again in MiXCR, with one record for every CDR3 protein. The table lists hundreds of thousands of distinct CDR3 sequences, around 22% of them singletons. This clonotype turned up a few times. Its antigen is still unknown.

Sequencing was carried out using blood. This chain uses TRBV28 with TRBJ2-7; 15 bases are a match to TRBD2. This clonotype was obtained from a woman aged 25 to 39 with Graves' ophthalmopathy. Written as DNA, the CDR3 is TGTGCCAGCACCTTGGGACTAGCGGGAGGAGGAGAAAGCTACGAGCAGTACTTC. Amino acids: CASTLGLAGGGESYEQYF.